Following are 30 T cell receptor beta chains from one sample sequenced in a study of T cells expressing NK-cell markers (dated by TCRdb to 2018 to 2020). Library creation used 5' RACE. The data were produced on an Illumina HiSeq 2000. TCRdb reprocessed the reads; each CDR3 protein sequence makes one entry, and DNA is unavailable. This sample's table carries roughly 420,000 distinct CDR3 sequences. Clones ranked in the top ten supply roughly 8% of the sample. Sequencing input: blood T cells: a sorted CD56 or NKG2C T cell subset, CD4+ or CD8+ T cells, or bulk PBMC T cells (not recorded which). The receptors derive from a woman aged 18-70 years in good health.

V and J are TRBV19 and TRBJ2-1. The CDR3 extends over 14 amino acids. Germline CDR1 and CDR2: LNHDA and SQIVND (reference sequence). This CDR3 is CASSISLGYNEQFF.

The CDR3 is CASSRTGANVLTF. The V and J genes are TRBV7-2 and TRBJ2-6. CDR1 is SGHTA, CDR2 FQGNSA, per germline. CDR3 length equals 13 residues.

J is TRBJ2-5 and V is TRBV6-2 or TRBV6-3; TCRdb's D gene call, TRBD2, goes unchecked for lack of DNA. The CDR3 runs 13 residues. Germline lookup yields CDR1 MNHEY and CDR2 SVGEGT. This CDR3 is CASAGFTQETQYF.

The chain combines TRBV20-1 with TRBJ2-7. Germline loops: CDR1 DFQATT, CDR2 SNEGSKA (reference sequence). The CDR3 consists of 11 residues. CDR3 sequence reads: CSVRLPYEQYF.

The chain has TRBV7-2 and TRBJ2-1; TCRdb designates TRBD2, a call that cannot be tested without DNA. The germline V gene has CDR1 SGHTA and CDR2 FQGNSA. The CDR3 is 13 residues long. CDR3 in amino acids: CASNLEAPNEQFF.

The CDR3 protein is CASSRGGLAGIKSSTDTQYF. The rearrangement joins TRBV4-2 to TRBJ2-3; TCRdb lists TRBD2, though no DNA is available to test this call. The germline V gene encodes CDR1 LGHNA and CDR2 YNFKEQ. CDR3 length: 20 residues.

The rearrangement uses TRBV6-2 or TRBV6-3 and TRBJ2-4. This CDR3 is built from 17 residues. Germline assignment: CDR1 MNHEY and CDR2 SVGEGT. The CDR3: CASSYSRQAWAKNIQYF.

The chain couples TRBV20-1 to TRBJ2-3; checking the TCRdb D call of TRBD1 is not possible without DNA. From germline, CDR1 is DFQATT and CDR2 SNEGSKA (reference sequence). This CDR3 is built from 13 residues. This CDR3 is CSAKGPRADTQYF.

This CDR3 is CASSLARLSNQPQHF. The chain is built from TRBV7-8 and TRBJ1-5. Germline CDR1 SGHVS, CDR2 FQNEAQ. The CDR3 runs to 15 residues.

The V gene is TRBV28, the J gene TRBJ1-5; lacking DNA, the TRBD1 call made by TCRdb goes unchecked. The CDR3 runs 13 residues. Germline assignment: CDR1 MDHEN and CDR2 SYDVKM. The CDR3 is CASARGMAQPQHF.

The chain is built from TRBV29-1 and TRBJ2-2; TCRdb lists TRBD1, though no DNA is available to test this call. CDR1 is SQVTM, CDR2 ANQGSEA, per germline. This CDR3 is 13 amino acids long. The CDR3 protein is CSVAGGEYRELFF.

The chain has TRBV4-3 and TRBJ2-3; with no DNA, the TCRdb D assignment of TRBD2 cannot be verified. CDR3 length: 15 amino acids. Per germline, CDR1 LGHNA and CDR2 YSLEER. The CDR3 here is CASSPSGRNPDTQYF.

This chain joins TRBV29-1 and TRBJ2-3; the TRBD2 assignment by TCRdb is unverifiable without DNA. The CDR3 is 14 residues long. The germline V gene encodes CDR1 SQVTM and CDR2 ANQGSEA. The CDR3: CSVELLARSDTQYF.

This rearrangement joins TRBV24-1 to TRBJ2-3; TCRdb calls TRBD2, which cannot be checked without DNA. The CDR3 sequence is 19 residues long. Germline V gives CDR1 KGHDR, CDR2 SFDVKD. The chain's CDR3 is CATGSRIIRTSEYTDTQYF.

The chain uses TRBV4-3 and TRBJ1-1; TCRdb picks TRBD1, but there is no DNA to check that call. Germline V CDR1 and CDR2: LGHNA, YSLEER. This CDR3 is built from 16 residues. CDR3 in amino acids: CASSPGTGVAGTEAFF.

V is TRBV9 and J is TRBJ1-1; TCRdb proposes TRBD1, but this gene call is untestable without DNA. CDR1 SGDLS and CDR2 YYNGEE come from the germline V gene. This CDR3 contains 15 residues. The CDR3 loop reads CASSVLGQGAPEAFF. Combining the CDR3 with reference TRBV9 and TRBJ1-1 gives the whole variable domain DSGVTQTPKHLITATGQRVTLRCSPRSGDLSVYWYQQSLDQGLQFLIQYYNGEERAKGNILERFSAQQFPDLHSELNLSSLELGDSALYFCASSVLGQGAPEAFFGQGTRLTVV.

V gene TRBV5-5 combines with J gene TRBJ2-1; TCRdb picks TRBD2, but there is no DNA to check that call. From germline, CDR1 is SGHKS and CDR2 YYEKEE (reference sequence). This CDR3 is built from 16 residues. CDR3: CASSRLGLAGGPPEFF.

This chain joins TRBV19 and TRBJ2-1; TCRdb outputs TRBD1, but without DNA this stays unchecked. The germline V gene has CDR1 LNHDA and CDR2 SQIVND (reference sequence). The CDR3 covers 12 residues. CDR3: CASSMGRNEQFF.

The chain carries TRBV5-1 and TRBJ1-6; without DNA, the TCRdb call of TRBD1 cannot be checked. Germline CDR1 is SGHRS and CDR2 is YFSETQ. The CDR3 is 14 amino acids. The CDR3 protein is CASSWTGVDSPLHF.

The J gene is TRBJ2-1, the V gene TRBV7-3; the D gene TCRdb calls, TRBD2, cannot be checked with no DNA. CDR3 length: 17 residues. Per germline, CDR1 SGHTA and CDR2 FQGTGA. The CDR3 here is CASSPSVLAGAHGEQFF. The full variable domain, in which reference TRBV7-3 and TRBJ2-1 provide the parts outside the CDR3, is GAGVSQTPSNKVTEKGKYVELRCDPISGHTALYWYRQSLGQGPEFLIYFQGTGAADDSGLPNDRFFAVRPEGSVSTLKIQRTERGDSAVYLCASSPSVLAGAHGEQFFGPGTRLTVL.

The CDR3 is CASSPGAISDTQYF. V gene TRBV3-1 combines with J gene TRBJ2-3. CDR3 length: 14 residues. Germline V gives CDR1 LGHDT, CDR2 YNNKEL (reference sequence).

The chain is built from TRBV11-2 and TRBJ1-4. CDR3 length equals 14 residues. Looked up from germline, CDR1 is SGHAT and CDR2 is FQNNGV. The CDR3: CASSLPLINEKLFF.

This chain uses TRBV7-3 with TRBJ2-2; checking the TCRdb D call of TRBD2 is not possible without DNA. Germline CDR1 SGHTA, CDR2 FQGTGA. CDR3 length: 17 amino acids. CDR3 sequence: CASSLHPSGRRTGELFF.

The J gene is TRBJ2-5, the V gene TRBV3-1; lacking DNA, the TRBD2 call made by TCRdb goes unchecked. Germline loops: CDR1 LGHDT, CDR2 YNNKEL (reference sequence). The CDR3 runs 14 residues. This CDR3 reads CASSRGAGEETQYF.

This sequence joins TRBV21-1 and TRBJ2-5; the D gene TCRdb calls, TRBD1, cannot be checked with no DNA. TRBV21-1 is flagged as a pseudogene. The CDR3 is made up of 14 amino acids. This CDR3 reads CASSNGQGPETQYF.

This chain connects TRBV7-2 to TRBJ2-5; absent DNA, TCRdb's TRBD2 call cannot be checked. The length of the CDR3 is 15 residues. Germline V CDR1 and CDR2: SGHTA, FQGNSA. CDR3 loop: CASRSRGRARETQYF. The variable domain in full, completed from reference TRBV7-2 and TRBJ2-5, reads GAGVSQSPSNKVTEKGKDVELRCDPISGHTALYWYRQSLGQGLEFLIYFQGNSAPDKSGLPSDRFSAERTGGSVSTLTIQRTQQEDSAVYLCASRSRGRARETQYFGPGTRLLVL.

The chain joins TRBV12-3 or TRBV12-4 to TRBJ2-3; TCRdb's D call, TRBD2, is unchecked because there is no DNA. CDR3 length: 15 residues. The CDR3 is CASRQSGLSTDTQYF.

This sequence joins TRBV20-1 and TRBJ1-3; the D gene TCRdb calls, TRBD1, cannot be checked with no DNA. CDR1 is DFQATT, CDR2 SNEGSKA, per germline (reference sequence). The CDR3 is 14 amino acids. The CDR3 sequence: CSARDPLGRDTIYF.

The rearrangement uses TRBV29-1 and TRBJ1-1; the D call of TRBD1 rests on TCRdb alone, since no DNA is present to check it. CDR3 size: 14 residues. Germline V gene sequence: CDR1 SQVTM, CDR2 ANQGSEA. CDR3 region: CSVANRGLNTEAFF.

The J gene is TRBJ2-2, the V gene TRBV5-5; TCRdb proposes TRBD1, but this gene call is untestable without DNA. This CDR3 comprises 15 residues. Germline V gene sequence: CDR1 SGHKS, CDR2 YYEKEE (reference sequence). CDR3 loop: CASSPQDRTTGELFF.